The next 28 T cell receptor beta chains were all read from a single sample in a study of technical replicates of blood from several donors. Libraries were prepared by immunoSEQ multiplex PCR; TCRdb keeps only in-frame clonotypes and omits some of them. In the table there are tens of thousands of clones, 94% of which are singletons. The sequenced material came from T cells isolated from PBMCs. The receptors were sampled from a human donor in good health.

This clone has just one count. J is TRBJ2-5 and V is TRBV15; perhaps TRBD1 as D (6 bases). V was pared by 0 bases and J by 1 base, with 9 bases between. Per germline, CDR1 LNHNV and CDR2 YYDKDF (reference sequence). The length of the CDR3 is 15 residues. The CDR3 bases are TGTGCCACCAGCAGAGATCCAGGGGCCCAAGAGACCCAGTACTTC. Translated, it gives CATSRDPGAQETQYF.

V is TRBV12-5 and J is TRBJ1-1; no reliable D call. Germline lookup yields CDR1 LGHNT and CDR2 FRNRAP. There are 12 residues in the CDR3. Trimming stripped 2 bases from V and 7 bases from J, with 8 bases between. The CDR3 is CASGLLDFEAFF. DNA for the CDR3: TGTGCTAGTGGTTTGCTAGACTTTGAAGCTTTCTTT.

This chain uses TRBV7-9 with TRBJ2-2; 8 bases align to TRBD1. The CDR3 has 15 amino acids. J lost 1 base, V lost 3 bases, and 1 base had no gene match. CDR1 and CDR2 from the germline V gene are SEHNR and FQNEAQ (reference sequence). CDR3 loop: CASSFGQGNTGELFF. CDR3 coding DNA: TGTGCCAGCAGCTTCGGACAGGGGAACACCGGGGAGCTGTTTTTT.

This clone was detected once. This sequence joins TRBV4-1 and TRBJ2-7, with 7 bases that match TRBD1. The CDR3 is made up of 14 amino acids. The germline gives CDR1 MGHRA, CDR2 YSYEKL. With 4 bases clipped from V and 2 bases from J, the junction kept 5 bases outside the gene matches. The CDR3 DNA reads TGCGCCAGCAGCCGCCCGGGACAGACCTACGAGCAGTACTTC. Translating it yields CASSRPGQTYEQYF.

This clone was seen once. The V gene is TRBV6-1, the J gene TRBJ1-3; D not certain. The CDR3 is made up of 16 amino acids. The V end was cut by 4 bases, the J end by 0 bases, with 13 bases between. Germline V lookup: CDR1 MNHNS, CDR2 SASEGT. In nucleotides, the CDR3 is TGTGCCAGCAGTGTACAGAGCCACCGCTCTGGAAACACCATATATTTT. This encodes CASSVQSHRSGNTIYF.

The chain couples TRBV11-2 to TRBJ2-7; TRBD2 aligns across 7 bases. The CDR3 contains 15 residues. Germline V CDR1 and CDR2: SGHAT, FQNNGV. Unmatched junction bases numbered 8, after V lost 1 base and J lost 5 bases. The CDR3, as DNA: TGTGCCAGCAGCTTAGCACGGCGGGAGACCCACGAGCAGTACTTC. This translates into CASSLARRETHEQYF.

This chain connects TRBV7-2 to TRBJ1-2; D call uncertain. The V end was cut by 5 bases, the J end by 6 bases, with 10 bases between. The CDR3 sequence is 12 residues long. In germline, CDR1 is SGHTA, CDR2 FQGNSA. CDR3 in DNA: TGTGCCAGCAGCCGGGTGCTAAATGGCTACACCTTC. It translates to CASSRVLNGYTF.

The chain carries TRBV5-1 and TRBJ1-1; 7 nucleotides agree with TRBD1. Germline V gene sequence: CDR1 SGHRS, CDR2 YFSETQ. Trimming cost V 4 bases and J 0 bases; bases outside gene matches: 12. This CDR3 spans 17 amino acids. The CDR3 DNA sequence: TGCGCCAGCAGCGGGCCGGGACAGCTACTTATGAACACTGAAGCTTTCTTT. Its protein is CASSGPGQLLMNTEAFF.

This clone has just one count. The V call is TRBV10-1, the J call TRBJ1-4; D gene ambiguous. The CDR3 runs 14 residues. V shed 8 bases and J shed 5 bases, with 15 bases lying between them. Germline lookup yields CDR1 WNHNN and CDR2 SYGVQD (reference sequence). This CDR3 is CASGDGTGNEKLFF. DNA for the CDR3: TGCGCCAGCGGCGACGGCACGGGGAATGAAAAACTGTTTTTT.

The rearrangement links TRBV7-2 to TRBJ1-3; D is perhaps TRBD1 (6 bases). CDR1 and CDR2 from the germline V gene are SGHTA and FQGNSA. The CDR3 contains 15 residues. Trimming left V 5 bases short and J 2 bases short, with 13 bases between. The CDR3 is CASSRRGAPGNTIYF. The DNA for the CDR3 is TGTGCCAGCAGCCGCCGGGGGGCACCTGGAAACACCATATATTTT.

The chain has TRBV28 and TRBJ2-1; 7 bases are a match to TRBD1. Germline V lookup: CDR1 MDHEN, CDR2 SYDVKM. With 3 bases clipped from V and 5 bases from J, the junction kept 13 bases outside the gene matches. The CDR3 contains 17 residues. The DNA of the CDR3 is TGTGCCAGCAGTTTCCTAACCCCCGGGACAGCAAACAATGAGCAGTTCTTC. It encodes CASSFLTPGTANNEQFF.

This clone was recorded only once. CDR3 loop: CASNGGQALIYGYTF. The DNA of the CDR3 is TGTGCCAGCAACGGGGGACAGGCCCTCATCTATGGCTACACCTTC. The V and J genes are TRBV9 and TRBJ1-2; 8 bases fit TRBD1. In germline, CDR1 is SGDLS, CDR2 YYNGEE. With 6 bases clipped from V and 4 bases from J, the junction kept 11 bases outside the gene matches. The CDR3 loop spans 15 amino acids.

This clone has just one count. The chain has TRBV30 and TRBJ2-7; D unclear. The V end was cut by 1 base, the J end by 2 bases, with 9 bases between. CDR1 GTSNPN and CDR2 SVGIG come from the germline V gene (reference sequence). The CDR3 totals 13 residues. This CDR3 reads CAWSGHLAYEQYF. CDR3 in DNA: TGTGCCTGGAGTGGGCATCTTGCCTACGAGCAGTACTTC.

The rearrangement links TRBV7-6 to TRBJ2-5, with 14 bases identical to TRBD2. The CDR3 consists of 16 residues. Germline loops: CDR1 SGHVS, CDR2 FNYEAQ. V gave up 5 bases and J gave up 5 bases; unmatched junction bases: 7. The CDR3: CASSQGLAGVRETQYF. DNA of the CDR3: TGTGCCAGCAGCCAGGGACTAGCGGGAGTCCGGGAGACCCAGTACTTC.

Here the CDR3 DNA reads TGCGCCAGCAGCAGCTGGGGGGACGTTGAGCAGTTCTTC. Translation gives CASSSWGDVEQFF. This sequence joins TRBV5-1 and TRBJ2-1, with D possibly TRBD2 on 6 matching bases. Trimming left V 4 bases short and J 9 bases short, with 14 bases between. From germline, CDR1 is SGHRS and CDR2 YFSETQ. The CDR3 spans 13 residues. The full variable domain, rest sourced from reference TRBV5-1 and TRBJ2-1, is KAGVTQTPRYLIKTRGQQVTLSCSPISGHRSVSWYQQTPGQGLQFLFEYFSETQRNKGNFPGRFSGRQFSNSRSEMNVSTLELGDSALYLCASSSWGDVEQFFGPGTRLTVL.

As concerns this clone: The junction differs from germline at one of its ends, possibly a read error. The rearrangement joins TRBV6-1 to TRBJ1-4, with D possibly TRBD1 on 6 matching bases. CDR3 length: 17 residues. Germline V gives CDR1 MNHNS, CDR2 SASEGT. CDR3 nucleotide sequence: TGTGCCAGCAGTGAAAGGGGTATAACGACAGGCCCTGAAAAGCTGTTTTTT. Its protein product is CASSERGITTGPEKLFF.

The chain uses TRBV6-5 and TRBJ1-1; D uncertain. Germline assignment: CDR1 MNHEY and CDR2 SVGAGI. The CDR3 covers 14 residues. The V end lost 0 bases, the J end lost 1 base, and 6 bases lay between the germline ends. DNA of the CDR3: TGTGCCAGCAGTTACTCCGGTGGGAACACTGAAGCTTTCTTT. Residues: CASSYSGGNTEAFF.

CDR3 nucleotide sequence: TGTGCCAGTAGTATTGGACAGGCTAACACCGGGGAGCTGTTTTTT. Translation gives CASSIGQANTGELFF. This chain uses TRBV19 with TRBJ2-2, with 7 bases lining up with TRBD1. Germline V CDR1 and CDR2: LNHDA, SQIVND (reference sequence). The CDR3 length is 15 residues. Germline trimming cut 3 bases from V and 2 bases from J; bases unmatched to any gene: 3.

The V call is TRBV2, the J call TRBJ2-6; TRBD1 matches 7 bases. The V gene's germline CDR1 is SNHLY and CDR2 FYNNEI. The CDR3 sequence is 17 residues long. V lost 4 bases to trimming and J lost 4 bases; unmatched junction nucleotides: 10. The CDR3 sequence is CASSGIIRGSGANVLTF. CDR3 coding DNA: TGTGCCAGCAGTGGGATTATCAGGGGGTCCGGGGCCAACGTCCTGACTTTC.

This rearrangement joins TRBV6-6 to TRBJ2-3; no clear D. The germline CDR1 and CDR2 sequences are MNHNY and SVGAGI (reference sequence). Trimming took off 2 bases at V and 6 bases at J, with 9 bases between the two ends. The CDR3 runs to 13 residues. Written as DNA, the CDR3 is TGTGCCAGCAGTTACCCAAACGGGGATACGCAGTATTTT. Protein sequence: CASSYPNGDTQYF.

The chain uses TRBV2 and TRBJ2-1; perhaps TRBD2 as D (6 bases). Per germline, CDR1 SNHLY and CDR2 FYNNEI. V gave up 8 bases and J gave up 5 bases, with 13 bases separating them. The CDR3 has 13 amino acids. CDR3 protein: CASYSGPNNEQFF. Here the CDR3 DNA reads TGTGCCAGCTATAGCGGACCAAACAATGAGCAGTTCTTC.

This chain uses TRBV11-2 with TRBJ2-7; 7 nucleotides agree with TRBD1. From germline, CDR1 is SGHAT and CDR2 FQNNGV. The V gene end was trimmed by 1 base and the J gene end by 3 bases; junction bases not matched to a gene: 6. The CDR3 spans 15 residues. CDR3 sequence (DNA): TGTGCCAGCAGCTTAGGCCCCACAGGGGACTACGAGCAGTACTTC. Translated, it gives CASSLGPTGDYEQYF.

The J gene is TRBJ2-1, the V gene TRBV28; D perhaps matches TRBD2 (6 bases). CDR1 is MDHEN and CDR2 is SYDVKM in the germline V gene. V was pared by 8 bases and J by 5 bases, with 22 bases between. This CDR3 has 16 amino acids. Here the CDR3 reads CASHRETISHDNEQFF. The DNA of the CDR3 is TGTGCCAGCCACCGGGAGACTATATCCCACGACAATGAGCAGTTCTTC.

This rearrangement joins TRBV27 to TRBJ2-1; 8 nucleotides match TRBD2. V lost 2 bases and J lost 4; bases outside the gene matches: 4. The germline gives CDR1 MNHEY, CDR2 SMNVEV (reference sequence). The CDR3 covers 15 residues. The CDR3 DNA sequence: TGTGCCAGCAGTTTACGACTAGCGCAGTACAATGAGCAGTTCTTC. This translates into CASSLRLAQYNEQFF.

The gene calls are TRBV10-3 and TRBJ2-7; tentative D call: TRBD2 (5 bases). V was shortened by 4 bases and J by 6 bases, with 10 bases between the two germline ends. Germline CDR1 reads ENHRY; CDR2 reads SYGVKD. There are 12 residues in the CDR3. The CDR3 sequence: CAISASGTEQYF. In DNA, the CDR3 is TGTGCCATCAGTGCCAGCGGCACCGAGCAGTACTTC.

This chain joins TRBV7-9 and TRBJ2-7, with TRBD2 matching 8 bases. This CDR3 has 16 residues. With V trimmed by 1 base and J by 4 bases, 9 bases remained unmatched. Germline CDR1 reads SEHNR; CDR2 reads FQNEAQ (reference sequence). The CDR3 nucleotides read TGTGCCAGCAGCTTAGTGGGTAGCGGGACTACTTACGAGCAGTACTTC. Protein product: CASSLVGSGTTYEQYF.

The V call is TRBV25-1, the J call TRBJ2-2; possibly TRBD1 for D (6 bases). CDR1 MGHDK and CDR2 SYGVNS come from the germline V gene. CDR3 size: 15 residues. Trimming took off 4 bases at V and 5 bases at J, with 14 bases between the two ends. CDR3 sequence (DNA): TGTGCCAGCAGTGTCACCAGGGGTGGGACCGGGGAGCTGTTTTTT. Translated: CASSVTRGGTGELFF.

As DNA, the CDR3 is TGTGCCAGCAGCTCTGGACAGGGGGGGTGGGAGACCCAGTACTTC. Translating it yields CASSSGQGGWETQYF. This chain joins TRBV7-2 and TRBJ2-5; 10 bases are shared with TRBD1. This CDR3 is built from 15 residues. V lost 4 bases, J lost 5 bases, and 7 bases stayed unmatched. Germline lookup yields CDR1 SGHTA and CDR2 FQGNSA.